The 10 T cell receptor beta chains given below trace back to one sample, sequenced in a study of blood T cell repertoires in COVID-19. Repertoires were generated with immunoSEQ multiplex PCR, while TCRdb's copy carries only in-frame clones and drops some. This table holds 65,000 or so clones, about 75% found once. Material: PBMCs or T cells enriched from blood (not recorded which). All receptors come from a woman aged 55-70 years who had been exposed to COVID-19.

The chain is built from TRBV7-2 and TRBJ2-1; 7 bases agree with TRBD1. Germline V gene data show CDR1 as SGHTA and CDR2 as FQGNSA. V shed 0 bases and J 2 bases; nucleotides not matched to a gene: 1. The CDR3 loop spans 15 amino acids. The DNA of the CDR3 is TGTGCCAGCAGCTTAGCAGGGGGCGCCTACAATGAGCAGTTCTTC. This encodes CASSLAGGAYNEQFF.

The CDR3 DNA is TGTGCCAGCAGCCTTAGCTCGGGATTCGGCGGGGAGCTGTTTTTT. Protein sequence: CASSLSSGFGGELFF. V gene TRBV11-2 combines with J gene TRBJ2-2; maybe TRBD2 (5 bases). Germline V gives CDR1 SGHAT, CDR2 FQNNGV. This CDR3 region has 15 residues. V was clipped by 5 bases and J by 7 bases, with 17 bases between them.

The chain recombines TRBV7-2 with TRBJ1-3; no clear D. CDR3 length: 14 residues. Germline values: CDR1 SGHTA, CDR2 FQGNSA. V was trimmed by 0 bases and J by 3 bases, leaving 6 bases between them. CDR3 nucleotides: TGTGCCAGCAGCTTAGCACCCGGTGGAAACACCATATATTTT. Translation: CASSLAPGGNTIYF.

The chain has TRBV25-1 and TRBJ1-2; tentatively, D is TRBD1 (5 bases). The CDR3 loop spans 14 amino acids. V lost 4 bases to trimming and J lost 4 bases, with 13 bases between them. Germline V CDR1 and CDR2: MGHDK, SYGVNS. The CDR3 nucleotides are TGTGCCAGCAGTGCTACAGACAGACTCTATGGCTACACCTTC. Amino acid sequence: CASSATDRLYGYTF.

The table lists this clone with a count of one. The chain employs TRBV5-1 and TRBJ1-2; 9 bases fit TRBD1. The germline CDR1 and CDR2 sequences are SGHRS and YFSETQ. The CDR3 runs 14 residues. V shed 0 bases, J shed 7 bases, and the junction held 4 bases outside the gene matches. The CDR3 DNA follows: TGCGCCAGCAGCTTGGAGGGACAGGGTCTTGGCTACACCTTC. This encodes CASSLEGQGLGYTF. The full variable domain, its missing parts supplied by reference TRBV5-1 and TRBJ1-2, is KAGVTQTPRYLIKTRGQQVTLSCSPISGHRSVSWYQQTPGQGLQFLFEYFSETQRNKGNFPGRFSGRQFSNSRSEMNVSTLELGDSALYLCASSLEGQGLGYTFGSGTRLTVV.

V usage is TRBV7-2 and J usage is TRBJ1-6; TRBD1 aligns across 7 bases. J lost 10 bases, V lost 1 base, and 16 bases had no gene match. CDR1 is SGHTA, CDR2 FQGNSA, per germline. This CDR3 comprises 18 residues. The CDR3 nucleotides read TGTGCCAGCAGCTTAGTTTTTTCAGGGGGTGGCAGACACTCACCCCTCCACTTT. Residues: CASSLVFSGGGRHSPLHF.

The V and J genes are TRBV24-1 and TRBJ1-2, with D tentatively TRBD1 (5 bases). Germline values: CDR1 KGHDR, CDR2 SFDVKD. The CDR3 consists of 11 residues. Trimming removed 7 bases from V and 8 bases from J, with 10 bases in between. CDR3 in amino acids: CATRGPGGYTF. CDR3 DNA sequence: TGTGCCACCAGGGGGCCCGGGGGCTACACCTTC.

V is TRBV6-5 and J is TRBJ2-3; D is uncertain. Per the germline V gene, CDR1 is MNHEY and CDR2 is SVGAGI. Trimming took 6 bases from V and 2 from J, leaving 6 bases between them. The CDR3 contains 12 residues. The CDR3 loop reads CASRASTDTQYF. CDR3 DNA: TGTGCCAGCAGGGCCTCCACAGATACGCAGTATTTT.

This clone has more than one count but fewer than ten. V and J are TRBV3-1 (or the pseudogene TRBV3-2) and TRBJ1-4; 7 bases align to TRBD1. V lost 1 base and J lost 10; bases outside the gene matches: 6. The CDR3 is made up of 14 amino acids. From germline, CDR1 is LGHDT and CDR2 YNNKEL (reference sequence). This chain's CDR3 is CASSQGQGVGKLFF. CDR3 in DNA: TGTGCCAGCAGCCAAGGACAGGGTGTCGGAAAACTGTTTTTT.

The chain recombines TRBV12-3 or TRBV12-4 with TRBJ1-1; D is undetermined. This CDR3 comprises 10 residues. Trimming left V 5 bases short and J 6 bases short, with 4 bases between. CDR3 sequence reads: CASSTAEAFF. CDR3 bases: TGTGCCAGCAGTACAGCTGAAGCTTTCTTT.